This T cell receptor beta chain was retrieved from a study of blood T cell repertoires in COVID-19. Study information: PBMCs, B-cell-depleted T cells, or T cells were the source of the cDNA or gDNA that made up the material.

TCRdb's table, derived via immunoSEQ multiplex PCR, lists solely in-frame clones and lacks some. The profile covers 250,000 or so clones, with over 80% appearing a single time and 1.5% taken by the ten largest. This CDR3 has 16 residues. V lost 5 bases, J lost 2 bases, and 7 bases stayed unmatched. Looked up from germline, CDR1 is SGHTA and CDR2 is FQGTGA. The sequenced sample was peripheral blood. The chain employs TRBV7-3 and TRBJ2-1; 9 nucleotides agree with TRBD2. This TCR was sampled from a middle-aged woman who had recovered from COVID-19. CDR3 sequence: CASSQIAGVAYNEQFF. The CDR3 region has the DNA TGTGCCAGCAGCCAGATAGCGGGGGTAGCCTACAATGAGCAGTTCTTC. Based on the CDR3 plus reference TRBV7-3 and TRBJ2-1, the full variable domain is GAGVSQTPSNKVTEKGKYVELRCDPISGHTALYWYRQSLGQGPEFLIYFQGTGAADDSGLPNDRFFAVRPEGSVSTLKIQRTERGDSAVYLCASSQIAGVAYNEQFFGPGTRLTVL.